A selection of T cell receptor beta chains follows, all from one sample in a study of CD8+ T cells in alopecia areata. Sequencing was performed with immunoSEQ multiplex PCR; in TCRdb, only in-frame clones are kept and a portion is missing. This table has 200,000 or so clones, roughly 64% appearing once. The sample was CD4+ T cells sorted from blood, taken at week 24, from a patient treated with tofacitinib. These receptors originate from a human donor with alopecia areata. The CDR3 runs from the conserved cysteine through the conserved F or W. D genes are given only for firm matches. Clone sizes are given selectively: once, few, many, or a class where the clone is expanded.

clone_size: few
j_call: TRBJ2-3
d_call: -
v_call: TRBV5-4
cdr3_aa: CASIPSDGDTQYF
cdr3_nt: TGTGCCAGCATCCCATCCGACGGGGATACGCAGTATTTT

clone_size: -
j_call: TRBJ1-1
d_call: -
v_call: TRBV10-3
cdr3_aa: CAISEGVRAFF
cdr3_nt: TGTGCCATCAGTGAGGGTGTCAGGGCTTTCTTT

clone_size: -
j_call: TRBJ1-5
d_call: TRBD1
v_call: TRBV27
cdr3_aa: CASSPRQGWGNQPQHF
cdr3_nt: TGTGCCAGCAGTCCACGACAGGGGTGGGGCAATCAGCCCCAGCATTTT

clone_size: few
j_call: TRBJ1-1
d_call: -
v_call: TRBV11-2
cdr3_aa: CASSLGVEAFF
cdr3_nt: TGTGCCAGCAGCTTAGGGGTTGAAGCTTTCTTT

clone_size: -
j_call: TRBJ1-1
d_call: -
v_call: TRBV5-1
cdr3_aa: CASSLGVNTEAFF
cdr3_nt: TGCGCCAGCAGCTTAGGCGTGAACACTGAAGCTTTCTTT

clone_size: -
j_call: TRBJ2-6
d_call: -
v_call: TRBV25-1
cdr3_aa: CASSGLGGSGANVLTF
cdr3_nt: TGTGCCAGCAGTGGCCTTGGGGGCTCTGGGGCCAACGTCCTGACTTTC

clone_size: -
j_call: TRBJ2-2
d_call: -
v_call: TRBV30
cdr3_aa: CAWRPRSTGELFF
cdr3_nt: TGTGCCTGGAGACCACGGTCCACCGGGGAGCTGTTTTTT

clone_size: -
j_call: TRBJ2-2
d_call: -
v_call: TRBV10-3
cdr3_aa: CAISESMGPGELFF
cdr3_nt: TGTGCCATCAGTGAGTCGATGGGGCCCGGGGAGCTGTTTTTT

clone_size: -
j_call: TRBJ1-5
d_call: -
v_call: TRBV4-3
cdr3_aa: CASSHRRNQPQHF
cdr3_nt: TGCGCCAGCAGCCATAGACGCAATCAGCCCCAGCATTTT

clone_size: -
j_call: TRBJ1-6
d_call: TRBD1
v_call: TRBV7-2
cdr3_aa: CASSSQGQVNSPLHF
cdr3_nt: TGTGCCAGCAGCTCACAGGGACAGGTTAATTCACCCCTCCACTTT

clone_size: -
j_call: TRBJ2-7
d_call: TRBD1
v_call: TRBV18
cdr3_aa: CASSTGQDYEQYF
cdr3_nt: TGTGCCAGCTCAACGGGACAGGACTACGAGCAGTACTTC

clone_size: few
j_call: TRBJ2-4
d_call: TRBD1
v_call: TRBV7-8
cdr3_aa: CASSKRQGIKNIQYF
cdr3_nt: TGTGCCAGCAGCAAGCGACAGGGCATCAAAAACATTCAGTACTTC

clone_size: -
j_call: TRBJ2-1
d_call: -
v_call: TRBV5-1
cdr3_aa: CASSFVRVGDEQFF
cdr3_nt: TGCGCCAGCAGCTTCGTCAGGGTCGGGGACGAGCAGTTCTTC

clone_size: few
j_call: TRBJ1-5
d_call: -
v_call: TRBV30
cdr3_aa: CAWSPRSDRNQPQHF
cdr3_nt: TGTGCCTGGAGCCCTAGGAGTGACAGAAATCAGCCCCAGCATTTT

clone_size: -
j_call: TRBJ2-3
d_call: TRBD2
v_call: TRBV7-9
cdr3_aa: CASSFLAGGQTDTQYF
cdr3_nt: TGTGCCAGCAGCTTCTTAGCGGGAGGACAAACAGATACGCAGTATTTT

clone_size: -
j_call: TRBJ1-1
d_call: TRBD1
v_call: TRBV11-1
cdr3_aa: CASSLVWQGGAFF
cdr3_nt: TGTGCCAGCAGCTTAGTCTGGCAGGGGGGAGCTTTCTTT

clone_size: -
j_call: TRBJ2-5
d_call: -
v_call: TRBV20-1
cdr3_aa: CSARKETQYF
cdr3_nt: TGCAGTGCTAGAAAAGAGACCCAGTACTTC

clone_size: -
j_call: TRBJ2-4
d_call: TRBD2
v_call: TRBV5-1
cdr3_aa: CASSLTGGLAKNIQYF
cdr3_nt: TGCGCCAGCAGCTTGACGGGGGGATTAGCCAAAAACATTCAGTACTTC

clone_size: -
j_call: TRBJ1-2
d_call: -
v_call: TRBV7-2
cdr3_aa: CASSPKGRQAYGYTF
cdr3_nt: TGTGCCAGCAGCCCTAAGGGCCGACAGGCCTATGGCTACACCTTC

clone_size: -
j_call: TRBJ2-5
d_call: -
v_call: TRBV5-4
cdr3_aa: CASSLGVEETQYF
cdr3_nt: TGTGCCAGCAGCTTGGGGGTTGAAGAGACCCAGTACTTC

clone_size: -
j_call: TRBJ1-5
d_call: -
v_call: TRBV7-2
cdr3_aa: CASSLIRGYQPQHF
cdr3_nt: TGTGCCAGCAGCTTAATCAGGGGATATCAGCCCCAGCATTTT